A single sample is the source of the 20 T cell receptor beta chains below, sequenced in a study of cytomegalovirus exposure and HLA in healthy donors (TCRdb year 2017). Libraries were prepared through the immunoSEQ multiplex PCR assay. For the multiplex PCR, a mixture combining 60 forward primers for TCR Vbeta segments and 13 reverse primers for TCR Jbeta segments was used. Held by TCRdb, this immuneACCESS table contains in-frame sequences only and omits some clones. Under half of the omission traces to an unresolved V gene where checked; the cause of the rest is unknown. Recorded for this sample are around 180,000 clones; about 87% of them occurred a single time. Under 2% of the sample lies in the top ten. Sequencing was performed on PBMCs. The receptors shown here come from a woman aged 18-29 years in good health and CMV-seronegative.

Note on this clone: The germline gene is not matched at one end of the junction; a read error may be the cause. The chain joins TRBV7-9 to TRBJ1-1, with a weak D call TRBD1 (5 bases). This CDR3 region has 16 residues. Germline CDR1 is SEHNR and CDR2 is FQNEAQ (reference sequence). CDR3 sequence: CSSSLGWGRDDTEAFF. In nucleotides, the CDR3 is TGTTCCAGCAGCTTAGGTTGGGGGAGGGACGACACTGAAGCTTTCTTT.

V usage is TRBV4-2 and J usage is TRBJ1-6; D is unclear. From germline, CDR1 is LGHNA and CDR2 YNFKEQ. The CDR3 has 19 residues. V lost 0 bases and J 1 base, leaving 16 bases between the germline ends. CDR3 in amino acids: CASSQEWGGSGSYNSPLHF. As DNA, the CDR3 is TGTGCCAGCAGCCAAGAATGGGGAGGGAGCGGTTCCTATAATTCACCCCTCCACTTT.

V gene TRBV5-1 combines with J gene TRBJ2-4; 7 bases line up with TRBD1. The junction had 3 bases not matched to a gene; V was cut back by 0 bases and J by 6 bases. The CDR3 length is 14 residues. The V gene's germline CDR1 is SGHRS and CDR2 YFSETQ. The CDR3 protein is CASSLEGQTNIQYF. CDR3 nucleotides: TGCGCCAGCAGCTTGGAGGGACAGACAAACATTCAGTACTTC. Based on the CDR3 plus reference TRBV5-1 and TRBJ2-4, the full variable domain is KAGVTQTPRYLIKTRGQQVTLSCSPISGHRSVSWYQQTPGQGLQFLFEYFSETQRNKGNFPGRFSGRQFSNSRSEMNVSTLELGDSALYLCASSLEGQTNIQYFGAGTRLSVL.

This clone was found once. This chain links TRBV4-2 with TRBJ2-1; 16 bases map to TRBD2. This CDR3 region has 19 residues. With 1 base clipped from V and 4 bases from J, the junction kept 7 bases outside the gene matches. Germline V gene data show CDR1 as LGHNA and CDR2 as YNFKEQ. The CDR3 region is CASSQAGTSGRAGYNEQFF. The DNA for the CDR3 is TGTGCCAGCAGCCAAGCCGGGACTAGCGGGAGGGCGGGATACAATGAGCAGTTCTTC.

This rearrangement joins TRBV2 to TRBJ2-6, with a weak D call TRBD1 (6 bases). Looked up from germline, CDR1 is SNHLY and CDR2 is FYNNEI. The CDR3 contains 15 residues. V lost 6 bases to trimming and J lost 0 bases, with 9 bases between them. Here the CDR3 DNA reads TGTGCCAGCAGATCGGACAGCTCTGGGGCCAACGTCCTGACTTTC. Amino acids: CASRSDSSGANVLTF.

The CDR3 here is CASSFWTGDLANYGYTF. In DNA form, the CDR3 reads TGTGCCAGCAGCTTCTGGACAGGGGATTTGGCTAACTATGGCTACACCTTC. This chain links TRBV5-6 with TRBJ1-2, with 9 bases fitting TRBD1. The germline CDR1 and CDR2 sequences are SGHDT and YYEEEE. The CDR3 runs to 17 residues. V gave up 2 bases and J gave up 0 bases; unmatched junction bases: 8.

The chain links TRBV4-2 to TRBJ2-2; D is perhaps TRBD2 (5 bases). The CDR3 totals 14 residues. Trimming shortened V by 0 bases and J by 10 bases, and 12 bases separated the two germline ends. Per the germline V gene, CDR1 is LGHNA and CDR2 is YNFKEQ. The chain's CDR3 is CASSQDVSREELFF. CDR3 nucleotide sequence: TGTGCCAGCAGCCAAGATGTGAGCCGGGAGGAGCTGTTTTTT.

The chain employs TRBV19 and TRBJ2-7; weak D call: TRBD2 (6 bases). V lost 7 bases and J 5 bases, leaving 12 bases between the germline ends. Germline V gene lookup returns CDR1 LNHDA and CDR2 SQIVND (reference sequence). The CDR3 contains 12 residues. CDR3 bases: TGTGCCAGTAAGGAGGGGTCCAACGAGCAGTACTTC. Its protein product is CASKEGSNEQYF.

The CDR3 bases are TGTGCCTGGACCAGGTCTCAATCACCCCTCCACTTT. This translates into CAWTRSQSPLHF. The chain joins TRBV30 to TRBJ1-6; D not certain. Germline-derived CDR1 and CDR2 are GTSNPN and SVGIG (reference sequence). The CDR3 totals 12 residues. V lost 4 bases and J lost 10, with 11 bases in between.

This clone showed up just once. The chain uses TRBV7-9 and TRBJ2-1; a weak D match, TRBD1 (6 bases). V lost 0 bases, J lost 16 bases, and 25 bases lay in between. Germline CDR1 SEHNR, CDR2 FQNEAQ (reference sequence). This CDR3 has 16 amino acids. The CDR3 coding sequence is TGTGCCAGCAGCTTAGCGAGGGGGATGGACGGTCCCTGGCTTTTCTTC. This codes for CASSLARGMDGPWLFF.

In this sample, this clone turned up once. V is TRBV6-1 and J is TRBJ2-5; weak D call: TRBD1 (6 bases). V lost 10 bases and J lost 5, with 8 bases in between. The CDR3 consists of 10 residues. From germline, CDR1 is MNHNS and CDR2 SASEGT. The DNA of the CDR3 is TGTGCCACCCAGGGGGAGACCCAGTACTTC. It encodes CATQGETQYF.

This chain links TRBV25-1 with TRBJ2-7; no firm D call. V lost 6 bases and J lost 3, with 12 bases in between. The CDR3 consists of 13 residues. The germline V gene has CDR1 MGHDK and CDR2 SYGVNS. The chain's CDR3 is CASSRQVGYEQYF. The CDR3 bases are TGTGCCAGCAGCCGCCAGGTTGGCTACGAGCAGTACTTC.

CDR3 DNA: TGTGCCAGCAGTCCAGGGGCCTCTGGAAACACCATATATTTT. It translates to CASSPGASGNTIYF. This chain uses TRBV5-4 with TRBJ1-3, with D perhaps matching TRBD1 (6 bases). V lost 5 bases and J lost 0, with 9 bases in between. Looked up from germline, CDR1 is SGHNT and CDR2 is YYREEE (reference sequence). The CDR3 is made up of 14 amino acids. Combining the CDR3 with reference TRBV5-4 and TRBJ1-3 gives the whole variable domain ETGVTQSPTHLIKTRGQQVTLRCSSQSGHNTVSWYQQALGQGPQFIFQYYREEENGRGNFPPRFSGLQFPNYSSELNVNALELDDSALYLCASSPGASGNTIYFGEGSWLTVV.

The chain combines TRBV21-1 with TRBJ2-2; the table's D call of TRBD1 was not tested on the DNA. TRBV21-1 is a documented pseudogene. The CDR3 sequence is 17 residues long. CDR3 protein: CASTNTRRTGNTGELFF. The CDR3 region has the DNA TGTGCCAGCACCAATACAAGGAGGACAGGGAACACCGGGGAGCTGTTTTTT.

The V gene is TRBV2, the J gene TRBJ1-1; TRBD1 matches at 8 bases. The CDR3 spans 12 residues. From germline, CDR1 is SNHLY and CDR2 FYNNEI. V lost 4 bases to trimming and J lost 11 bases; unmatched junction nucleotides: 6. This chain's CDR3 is CASSGQGLWAFF. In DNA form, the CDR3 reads TGTGCCAGCAGTGGACAGGGGCTTTGGGCTTTCTTT.

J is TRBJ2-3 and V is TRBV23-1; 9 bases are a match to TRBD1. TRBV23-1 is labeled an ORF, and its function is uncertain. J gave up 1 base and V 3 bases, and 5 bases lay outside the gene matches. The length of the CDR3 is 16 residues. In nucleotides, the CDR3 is TGCGCCAGCAGTCATCGAGGACAGGGGTGCACAGATACGCAGTATTTT. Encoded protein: CASSHRGQGCTDTQYF.

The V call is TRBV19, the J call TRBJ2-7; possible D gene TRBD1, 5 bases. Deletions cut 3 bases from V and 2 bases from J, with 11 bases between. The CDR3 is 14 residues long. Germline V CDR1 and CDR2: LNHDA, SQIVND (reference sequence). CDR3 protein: CASSMRTSPYEQYF. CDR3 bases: TGTGCCAGTAGTATGCGGACATCGCCCTACGAGCAGTACTTC.

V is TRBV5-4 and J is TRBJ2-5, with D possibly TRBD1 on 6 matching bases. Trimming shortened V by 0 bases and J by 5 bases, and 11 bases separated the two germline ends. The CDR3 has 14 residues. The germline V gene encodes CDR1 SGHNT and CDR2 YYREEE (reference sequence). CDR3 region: CASSLVQGSETQYF. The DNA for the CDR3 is TGTGCCAGCAGCTTGGTACAGGGTAGCGAGACCCAGTACTTC.

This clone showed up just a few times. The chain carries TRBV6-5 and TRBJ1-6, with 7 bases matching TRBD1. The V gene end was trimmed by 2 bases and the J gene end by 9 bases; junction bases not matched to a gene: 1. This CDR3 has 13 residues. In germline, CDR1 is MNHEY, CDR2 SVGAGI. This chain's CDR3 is CASSYNRGSPLHF. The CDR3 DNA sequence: TGTGCCAGCAGTTACAACAGGGGTTCACCCCTCCACTTT.

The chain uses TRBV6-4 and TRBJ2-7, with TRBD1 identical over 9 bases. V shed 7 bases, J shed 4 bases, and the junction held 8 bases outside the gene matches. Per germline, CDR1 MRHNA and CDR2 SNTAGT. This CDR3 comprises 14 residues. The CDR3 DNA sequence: TGTGCCAGCAAACCCGGGACAGGGTCATACGAGCAGTACTTC. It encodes CASKPGTGSYEQYF.